Below, one TCR beta chain is given with its context. Trimming shortened V by 6 bases and J by 6 bases, and 12 bases separated the two germline ends. The CDR3 has 13 amino acids. Germline V CDR1 and CDR2: WSHSY, SAAADI. Sequenced by immunoSEQ multiplex PCR; TCRdb stores in-frame clones only, minus some. The table lists some 80,000 clones, about 95% of them singletons. This record comes from a study of T cell changes during pregnancy in multiple sclerosis. The sequencing used peripheral blood, collected in the second trimester of pregnancy. This sequence joins TRBV10-2 and TRBJ2-1; a possible D gene is TRBD2 (5 bases). This clonotype was sampled from a female donor with multiple sclerosis, enrolled in a pregnancy study. The CDR3, as DNA: TGCGCCAGCAGCGGTATAGGGAGCAATGAGCAGTTCTTC. Translating gives CASSGIGSNEQFF.